The 14 T cell receptor beta chains below all came from one sample that was sequenced in a study of blood T cells in healthy people across ages (dated by TCRdb to between 2015 and 2017). The library was built by means of 5' RACE. Sequencing was performed on an Illumina HiSeq 2500. The second PCR ran for about 6 to 12 cycles and used a J-beta primer mix along with a sample-barcoded 5' primer. TCRdb reprocessed the public reads (quality trimming at Q25 with fastp, clone calling with MiXCR) and kept in-frame beta chains. Under each unique CDR3 protein, matching rows form one entry showing the most common genes and DNA. In all, the sample holds about 720,000 distinct CDR3 sequences, and around 25% of those were seen once. The top ten clones comprise under 4.5% of the sample. These data also formed part of another study, on T cells of mothers and their children.

Sequenced material: blood. The origin of the receptors is a boy between 10 and 17 years old in good health.

CDR3 nucleotides: TGTGCCAGCAGTTTAGCTGTAGGGGGCGAGCAGTACTTC. Its translation is CASSLAVGGEQYF. This chain links TRBV12-3 or TRBV12-4 with TRBJ2-5; possible D gene TRBD1, 6 bases. The DNA end lines up better with TRBJ2-7; the J call may be wrong. This CDR3 contains 13 residues.

This clonotype has only a few counts. The V call is TRBV7-2, the J call TRBJ2-1, with 8 bases identical to TRBD2. Germline V gives CDR1 SGHTA, CDR2 FQGNSA. After removal of 3 bases from V and 6 bases from J, the junction contained 1 base not matched to a gene. This CDR3 is 13 amino acids long. CDR3 amino acids: CASSFTSGNEQFF. The CDR3 region has the DNA TGTGCCAGCAGCTTCACTAGCGGCAATGAGCAGTTCTTC. Full variable domain (remainder filled in from reference TRBV7-2 and TRBJ2-1): GAGVSQSPSNKVTEKGKDVELRCDPISGHTALYWYRQSLGQGLEFLIYFQGNSAPDKSGLPSDRFSAERTGGSVSTLTIQRTQQEDSAVYLCASSFTSGNEQFFGPGTRLTVL.

CDR3 sequence reads: CASSLGGSAAYEQYF. Written as DNA, the CDR3 is TGCGCCAGCAGCTTGGGAGGAAGTGCGGCCTACGAGCAGTACTTC. The chain carries TRBV5-1 and TRBJ2-7; D is ambiguous. Between the trimmed V and J ends, which lost 0 bases and 2 bases, there was a span of 12 bases. Germline loops: CDR1 SGHRS, CDR2 YFSETQ. This CDR3 has 15 amino acids.

Comments on this clonotype: Sequence at one end of the junction differs from germline and may be a read error. V and J are TRBV7-6 and TRBJ1-4, with 9 bases aligning to TRBD1. The CDR3 covers 14 residues. Germline values: CDR1 SGHVS, CDR2 FNYEAQ. The CDR3 nucleotides are TGTGCCAGCAGCACGGGACAGGGAGTTGAAAAAATGTTTTTT. This gives the protein CASSTGQGVEKMFF.

J is TRBJ2-3 and V is TRBV10-3, with 9 bases identical to TRBD1. Germline-derived CDR1 and CDR2 are ENHRY and SYGVKD. Trimming removed 8 bases from V and 6 bases from J; junction bases left unmatched: 6. This CDR3 has 13 residues. The DNA of the CDR3 is TGTGCCATCCGGGACAGGGCAGGGGATACGCAGTATTTT. This encodes CAIRDRAGDTQYF.

This clonotype was counted ten times or more. V and J are TRBV11-2 and TRBJ2-2; D is undetermined. This CDR3 has 12 residues. CDR1 SGHAT and CDR2 FQNNGV come from the germline V gene. V was trimmed by 3 bases and J by 6 bases, leaving 5 bases between them. CDR3 in DNA: TGTGCCAGCAGCTTTGGGGCCGGGGAGCTGTTTTTT. Encoded protein: CASSFGAGELFF. The whole variable domain, remainder taken from reference TRBV11-2 and TRBJ2-2, is EAGVAQSPRYKIIEKRQSVAFWCNPISGHATLYWYQQILGQGPKLLIQFQNNGVVDDSQLPKDRFSAERLKGVDSTLKIQPAKLEDSAVYLCASSFGAGELFFGEGSRLTVL.

This clonotype was counted a few times. The chain uses TRBV28 and TRBJ2-2; D is undetermined. The CDR3 is made up of 16 amino acids. Germline-derived CDR1 and CDR2 are MDHEN and SYDVKM. The germline V and J ends were trimmed by 4 bases and 0 bases, with 12 bases remaining between them. DNA for the CDR3: TGTGCCAGCAGTTCCCCTTATATGTCGAACACCGGGGAGCTGTTTTTT. Translating it yields CASSSPYMSNTGELFF.

There are a few counts of this clonotype. This chain uses TRBV4-3 with TRBJ1-5; 8 bases line up with TRBD1. The length of the CDR3 is 16 residues. The V and J ends lost 4 bases and 2 bases, in that order; junction bases with no gene match: 7. CDR1 and CDR2 (germline): LGHNA, YSLEER. CDR3 sequence reads: CASSPWVGQGNQPQHF. As DNA, the CDR3 is TGCGCCAGCAGCCCGTGGGTGGGACAGGGCAATCAGCCCCAGCATTTT.

This clonotype was counted only a few times. The chain combines TRBV27 with TRBJ2-7; no reliable D call. With 6 bases removed from V and 0 bases from J, the gap between germline ends came to 18 bases. Germline V gene data show CDR1 as MNHEY and CDR2 as SMNVEV (reference sequence). This CDR3 has 16 residues. The CDR3 DNA follows: TGTGCCAGCAGCCCCTCGAAGTGGCTCCCCTCCTACGAGCAGTACTTC. This encodes CASSPSKWLPSYEQYF.

CDR3 in DNA: TGTGCCAGCAGCTTAGAGTGGGGTAAGAACTACGAGCAGTACTTC. Its translation is CASSLEWGKNYEQYF. V gene TRBV11-2 combines with J gene TRBJ2-7; D not resolved. This CDR3 has 15 amino acids. The V end lost 0 bases, the J end lost 3 bases, and 12 bases lay between the germline ends. The germline V gene encodes CDR1 SGHAT and CDR2 FQNNGV.

V and J are TRBV28 and TRBJ2-5, with 7 bases fitting TRBD1. The CDR3 has 15 amino acids. Germline V gene data show CDR1 as MDHEN and CDR2 as SYDVKM. Losses at the gene ends were 3 bases for V and 0 bases for J; bases not matched to a gene: 4. CDR3 DNA sequence: TGTGCCAGCAGTTTGTACAGGGGAAACCAAGAGACCCAGTACTTC. This sequence encodes CASSLYRGNQETQYF.

The rearrangement joins TRBV4-3 to TRBJ2-3; 7 bases are a match to TRBD2. The CDR3 length is 16 residues. CDR1 is LGHNA and CDR2 is YSLEER in the germline V gene. V was pared by 0 bases and J by 2 bases, with 5 bases of the junction left unmatched. The CDR3 loop reads CASSQDIGDYTDTQYF. DNA of the CDR3: TGCGCCAGCAGCCAAGATATTGGGGACTACACAGATACGCAGTATTTT.

On this clonotype itself: An end of the junction differs from the germline gene, which may be a read error. The CDR3 spells CASSPPGAGAYSEQFF. CDR3 nucleotides: TGTGCCAGCAGTCCCCCGGGGGCGGGAGCCTACAGTGAGCAGTTCTTC. The rearrangement links TRBV12-3 or TRBV12-4 to TRBJ2-1; D is perhaps TRBD2 (7 bases). CDR3 length: 16 amino acids.

In this sample, this clonotype turned up a few times. CDR3 DNA: TGTGCCAGCAGCCAGAGACCCACAGATACGCAGTATTTT. Protein: CASSQRPTDTQYF. The rearrangement joins TRBV6-4 to TRBJ2-3, with D hard to call. The ends were cut back, 6 bases at V and 2 bases at J, with 9 bases in the middle. The germline V gene encodes CDR1 MRHNA and CDR2 SNTAGT. This CDR3 region has 13 residues.